These 8 T cell receptor beta chains originate from one sample sequenced in a study of identical twins (dated by TCRdb to between 2015 and 2016). The library was obtained by 5' RACE. Sequencing took place on an Illumina HiSeq 2000. The public reads were quality trimmed at Q25 with fastp and then assembled into clones with MiXCR by TCRdb, keeping productive beta chains. Under each unique CDR3 protein, matching rows form one entry showing the most common genes and DNA. Recorded for this sample are roughly 1,500,000 distinct CDR3 sequences; less than 35% of them occurred a single time. About 0.25% of the sample belongs to the ten largest clones. Sequencing was performed on cord blood. Receptors were obtained from a newborn girl in good health.

This clonotype came up a few times. The chain employs TRBV20-1 and TRBJ2-1; 8 bases are a match to TRBD2. The V and J ends lost 1 base and 4 bases, in that order; junction bases with no gene match: 9. The CDR3 is made up of 16 amino acids. Germline-derived CDR1 and CDR2 are DFQATT and SNEGSKA (reference sequence). The DNA for the CDR3 is TGCAGTGCTAGAGCCTCCGGGACTAGGAAATACAATGAGCAGTTCTTC. This gives the protein CSARASGTRKYNEQFF.

This chain uses TRBV4-2 with TRBJ2-1, with D possibly being TRBD2 (5 bases). The V and J ends lost 0 bases and 6 bases respectively, with 12 bases between them. The germline V gene encodes CDR1 LGHNA and CDR2 YNFKEQ. This CDR3 has 15 amino acids. The chain's CDR3 is CASSQDQLARNEQFF. CDR3 sequence (DNA): TGTGCCAGCAGCCAAGACCAGCTAGCCCGCAATGAGCAGTTCTTC.

This clonotype was detected many times. The chain links TRBV9 to TRBJ1-2; no clear D gene. This CDR3 is built from 13 residues. V was trimmed by 0 bases and J by 4 bases, leaving 7 bases between them. CDR1 SGDLS and CDR2 YYNGEE come from the germline V gene. CDR3 DNA: TGTGCCAGCAGCGTAGAGGTGGGCTATGGCTACACCTTC. This codes for CASSVEVGYGYTF. The full variable domain, completed using reference TRBV9 and TRBJ1-2, is DSGVTQTPKHLITATGQRVTLRCSPRSGDLSVYWYQQSLDQGLQFLIQYYNGEERAKGNILERFSAQQFPDLHSELNLSSLELGDSALYFCASSVEVGYGYTFGSGTRLTVV.

This clonotype was counted between two and nine times. V and J are TRBV6-6 and TRBJ1-1, with D unclear. The CDR3 spans 13 residues. CDR1 and CDR2 from the germline V gene are MNHNY and SVGAGI (reference sequence). Trimming took off 5 bases at V and 6 bases at J, with 13 bases between the two ends. CDR3 nucleotides: TGTGCCAGCAGTAGGGCCCGAAGGGCTGAAGCTTTCTTT. This encodes CASSRARRAEAFF.

V is TRBV7-7 and J is TRBJ1-5; TRBD1 matches at 7 bases. This CDR3 comprises 15 residues. Looked up from germline, CDR1 is SSHAT and CDR2 is FNYEAQ (reference sequence). CDR3 DNA sequence: TGTGCTTGCAGCTTATACCCGACAGGGAGTCAGCCCCAGCATTTT. Its translation: CACSLYPTGSQPQHF.

The chain has TRBV5-6 and TRBJ2-3; no reliable D call. This CDR3 is 16 amino acids long. Trimming pared 0 bases from V and 2 bases from J, leaving 13 bases between. CDR1 and CDR2 (germline): SGHDT, YYEEEE. This CDR3 is CASSLAGAQATDTQYF. The CDR3 DNA follows: TGTGCCAGCAGCTTGGCTGGAGCGCAAGCCACAGATACGCAGTATTTT.

This clonotype was recorded at least ten times. The gene calls are TRBV6-2 or TRBV6-3 and TRBJ2-1, with TRBD2 matching 9 bases. CDR3 length: 13 amino acids. After removal of 8 bases from V and 10 bases from J, the junction contained 9 bases not matched to a gene. Per the germline V gene, CDR1 is MNHEY and CDR2 is SVGEGT. The CDR3 bases are TGTGCCAGCGCACTAGCGGGCCGTCAGGAGCAGTTCTTC. Translated: CASALAGRQEQFF.

This clonotype occurred a few times. J is TRBJ1-1 and V is TRBV7-9; tentative D call: TRBD1 (6 bases). The V and J ends lost 5 bases and 0 bases respectively, with 10 bases between them. The germline V gene has CDR1 SEHNR and CDR2 FQNEAQ (reference sequence). The CDR3 is 14 residues long. The CDR3 protein is CASSNGQMNTEAFF. CDR3 coding DNA: TGTGCCAGCAGCAATGGACAGATGAACACTGAAGCTTTCTTT.